These T cell receptor beta chains were read from a single sample in a study of OX40 agonist ivuxolimab in advanced cancers. Clones were sequenced by immunoSEQ multiplex PCR, and TCRdb holds only the in-frame ones, with some missing. The sample records 70,000 to 75,000 clones, roughly 82% being singletons. The sample was CD4+ or CD8+ T cells sorted from blood, taken in a trial of the OX40 agonist ivuxolimab. The receptors shown here come from an adult with an advanced solid tumor such as melanoma, head and neck, liver or kidney cancer. The CDR3 runs from the conserved cysteine through the conserved F or W. The order of the fields is D gene, J gene, clone size, V gene, CDR3 protein, CDR3 DNA. A D gene is named only where the DNA matches it firmly. Clone size is not always given. Where it is, it says once, few, many or a class for expanded clones.

d_call: .; j_call: TRBJ1-6; clone_size: .; v_call: TRBV14; cdr3_aa: CASSQVGGADSPLHF; cdr3_nt: TGTGCCAGCAGCCAAGTGGGTGGGGCTGATTCACCCCTCCACTTT
d_call: TRBD2; j_call: TRBJ2-7; clone_size: .; v_call: TRBV5-1; cdr3_aa: CASSQISGVVYEQYF; cdr3_nt: TGCGCCAGCAGCCAGATTAGCGGGGTTGTTTACGAGCAGTACTTC
d_call: TRBD1; j_call: TRBJ2-1; clone_size: .; v_call: TRBV11-1; cdr3_aa: CASSLWTGDNEQFF; cdr3_nt: TGTGCCAGCAGCTTATGGACAGGGGACAATGAGCAGTTCTTC
d_call: .; j_call: TRBJ1-1; clone_size: few; v_call: TRBV18; cdr3_aa: CASSPTENTEAFF; cdr3_nt: TGTGCCAGCTCGCCGACCGAGAACACTGAAGCTTTCTTT
d_call: .; j_call: TRBJ2-5; clone_size: .; v_call: TRBV5-1; cdr3_aa: CASSLRGASEETQYF; cdr3_nt: TGCGCCAGCAGCCTTAGGGGAGCTTCTGAAGAGACCCAGTACTTC
d_call: TRBD2; j_call: TRBJ2-7; clone_size: .; v_call: TRBV11-2; cdr3_aa: CASSRAGTSAYEQYF; cdr3_nt: TGTGCCAGCAGCCGAGCCGGGACTAGCGCCTACGAGCAGTACTTC
d_call: .; j_call: TRBJ2-4; clone_size: few; v_call: TRBV5-1; cdr3_aa: CASSLGAKNIQYF; cdr3_nt: TGCGCCAGCAGCTTGGGGGCCAAAAACATTCAGTACTTC
d_call: TRBD1; j_call: TRBJ2-7; clone_size: .; v_call: TRBV6-1; cdr3_aa: CASSHTGGGYEQYF; cdr3_nt: TGTGCCAGCAGCCATACAGGGGGCGGCTACGAGCAGTACTTC
d_call: TRBD1; j_call: TRBJ1-3; clone_size: .; v_call: TRBV4-2; cdr3_aa: CASSPQGEGNTIYF; cdr3_nt: TGTGCCAGCAGCCCACAGGGGGAAGGAAACACCATATATTTT
d_call: TRBD1; j_call: TRBJ1-2; clone_size: .; v_call: TRBV6-1; cdr3_aa: CASSEPGQGLSMGGYTF; cdr3_nt: TGTGCCAGCAGTGAACCGGGACAGGGGCTATCAATGGGTGGCTACACCTTC
d_call: .; j_call: TRBJ2-7; clone_size: .; v_call: TRBV2; cdr3_aa: CASKAGIYEQYF; cdr3_nt: TGTGCCAGCAAAGCCGGAATCTACGAGCAGTACTTC
d_call: TRBD2; j_call: TRBJ2-1; clone_size: .; v_call: TRBV2; cdr3_aa: CASSESSGGLYNEQFF; cdr3_nt: TGTGCCAGCAGTGAATCTAGCGGGGGGCTCTACAATGAGCAGTTCTTC
d_call: .; j_call: TRBJ1-5; clone_size: .; v_call: TRBV19; cdr3_aa: CASSQPRQPQHF; cdr3_nt: TGTGCCAGTAGTCAGCCCCGTCAGCCCCAGCATTTT
d_call: .; j_call: TRBJ1-4; clone_size: .; v_call: TRBV9; cdr3_aa: CASSLGAMGEKLFF; cdr3_nt: TGTGCCAGCAGCCTAGGGGCAATGGGGGAAAAACTGTTTTTT
d_call: TRBD2; j_call: TRBJ2-3; clone_size: .; v_call: TRBV5-1; cdr3_aa: CASSLGLAGDTDTQYF; cdr3_nt: TGCGCCAGCAGCTTGGGACTAGCGGGAGATACAGATACGCAGTATTTT
d_call: TRBD1; j_call: TRBJ2-3; clone_size: .; v_call: TRBV6-5; cdr3_aa: CASWGDRGRDTQYF; cdr3_nt: TGTGCCAGTTGGGGAGACAGGGGAAGAGATACGCAGTATTTT
d_call: .; j_call: TRBJ1-4; clone_size: .; v_call: TRBV5-1; cdr3_aa: CASSLASGNEKLFF; cdr3_nt: TGCGCCAGCAGCTTGGCTTCGGGGAACGAAAAACTGTTTTTT
d_call: TRBD1; j_call: TRBJ1-3; clone_size: once; v_call: TRBV28; cdr3_aa: CASRQGARSGNTIYF; cdr3_nt: TGTGCCAGCCGGCAGGGGGCCAGAAGTGGAAACACCATATATTTT
d_call: .; j_call: TRBJ2-2; clone_size: once; v_call: TRBV5-1; cdr3_aa: CASSLDRMNTGELFF; cdr3_nt: TGCGCCAGCAGCTTGGACAGGATGAACACCGGGGAGCTGTTTTTT
d_call: .; j_call: TRBJ1-3; clone_size: .; v_call: TRBV7-2; cdr3_aa: CASSPFNSGNTIYF; cdr3_nt: TGTGCCAGCAGCCCCTTTAACTCTGGAAACACCATATATTTT
d_call: .; j_call: TRBJ2-7; clone_size: .; v_call: TRBV6-5; cdr3_aa: CASSKQTPTSEQYF; cdr3_nt: TGTGCCAGCAGCAAACAAACACCGACCTCCGAGCAGTACTTC
d_call: TRBD2; j_call: TRBJ2-3; clone_size: once; v_call: TRBV5-1; cdr3_aa: CASSLGTSASDTQYF; cdr3_nt: TGCGCCAGCAGCTTAGGGACTAGCGCCTCCGATACGCAGTATTTT